Sequencing of this T cell receptor (beta chain) was carried out in a study of shared clonotypes between healthy human individuals. About the research overall: Donor ages ranged 18 to 49 years: a couple of women, a few men.

Profiled with immunoSEQ multiplex PCR; TCRdb holds only in-frame clones, not every one. The sample lists around 2.1 million clones; 85% to 95% were seen once. CD45RO negativity and positive selection for CCR7 defined naive CD8 cells, a population that excluded terminally differentiated effector memory CD45RA+ cells. In regard to this clone: Its antigen is unknown.

Notes on the study in general: Clonotype sharing among donors, it was expected, would be affected by sequencing depth. Between four donors, naive CD4 clonotypes were shared at a level of around 4.8%.

This CDR3 comprises 14 residues. The germline gives CDR1 MDHEN, CDR2 SYDVKM. Trimming removed 3 bases at V and 6 bases at J, with 15 bases between. The source is a man between 18 and 35 years old in good health. Some clones in this sample may be carry-over from other donors' samples. The genes are TRBV28 and TRBJ2-7; perhaps TRBD2 as D (6 bases). The sequencing sample was made of naive CD8+ T cells from PBMCs. The CDR3 sequence: CASSLGQASAEQYF. For the CDR3, the DNA is TGTGCCAGCAGTTTGGGGCAGGCTAGCGCCGAGCAGTACTTC.